Shown below are 15 T cell receptor beta chains from a single sample sequenced in a study of T cells after somatic rescue of genetic block. Method: immunoSEQ multiplex PCR; TCRdb's copy keeps in-frame clones and lacks some. The table lists around 50,000 clones, roughly 96% of them singletons. Sequences were obtained from peripheral blood mononuclear cells (PBMCs). The origin of the receptors is a child under two years old.

The chain is built from TRBV13 and TRBJ2-1; D ambiguous. Germline V gene data show CDR1 as PRHDT and CDR2 as FYEKMQ (reference sequence). The CDR3 covers 15 residues. Trimming stripped 6 bases from V and 3 bases from J, with 15 bases between. As DNA, the CDR3 is TGTGCCAGCAGACCCTACCTAGAATACTACAATGAGCAGTTCTTC. Amino acids: CASRPYLEYYNEQFF.

The CDR3 reads CASSQDVAGVNIQYF. CDR3 in DNA: TGCGCCAGCAGCCAAGATGTGGCGGGAGTGAACATTCAGTACTTC. The rearrangement joins TRBV4-3 to TRBJ2-4, with TRBD2 matching 7 bases. Germline trimming cut 0 bases from V and 7 bases from J; bases unmatched to any gene: 6. CDR1 is LGHNA, CDR2 YSLEER, per germline. CDR3 length: 15 amino acids.

The chain is built from TRBV4-1 and TRBJ2-7; 9 positions agree with TRBD1. The germline CDR1 and CDR2 sequences are MGHRA and YSYEKL. The CDR3 extends over 14 amino acids. V was pared by 1 base and J by 4 bases, with 2 bases of the junction left unmatched. CDR3 coding DNA: TGCGCCAGCAGCCAAGGCGGGACAGGGTACGAGCAGTACTTC. As protein: CASSQGGTGYEQYF.

The V call is TRBV7-9, the J call TRBJ2-5; a weak D match, TRBD1 (5 bases). Trimming stripped 0 bases from V and 4 bases from J, with 6 bases between. The CDR3 consists of 13 residues. CDR1 and CDR2 (germline): SEHNR, FQNEAQ (reference sequence). CDR3 DNA: TGTGCCAGCAGCTTAGCAACAGGAGAGACCCAGTACTTC. This encodes CASSLATGETQYF.

The chain couples TRBV10-3 to TRBJ2-2, with D tentatively TRBD1 or TRBD2 (6 bases each). Trimming left V 4 bases short and J 3 bases short, with 12 bases between. This CDR3 is 15 amino acids long. The V gene's germline CDR1 is ENHRY and CDR2 SYGVKD. The CDR3 sequence: CAISVGGADTGELFF. CDR3 nucleotides: TGTGCCATCAGTGTGGGGGGCGCGGACACCGGGGAGCTGTTTTTT.

V gene TRBV27 combines with J gene TRBJ2-3, with TRBD2 identical over 12 bases. CDR1 and CDR2 from the germline V gene are MNHEY and SMNVEV (reference sequence). Trimming took 6 bases from V and 3 from J; bases not matched to a gene: 7. There are 16 residues in the CDR3. CDR3 amino acids: CASRQGTSGRTDTQYF. Here the CDR3 DNA reads TGTGCCAGCAGACAGGGAACTAGCGGGAGGACAGATACGCAGTATTTT.

This clone came up once. The chain has TRBV5-1 and TRBJ2-2; 7 positions agree with TRBD2. The V and J ends lost 4 bases and 6 bases, in that order; junction bases with no gene match: 0. This CDR3 has 12 amino acids. Per germline, CDR1 SGHRS and CDR2 YFSETQ. CDR3 protein: CASSRGAGELFF. CDR3 bases: TGCGCCAGCAGCCGGGGGGCCGGGGAGCTGTTTTTT.

The rearrangement uses TRBV2 and TRBJ1-1; TRBD1 matches 7 bases. Germline V gene sequence: CDR1 SNHLY, CDR2 FYNNEI. The CDR3 is 12 amino acids. Trimming took 6 bases from V and 4 from J; bases not matched to a gene: 2. The CDR3 region has the DNA TGTGCCAGCAGGACAGGGCCCACTGAAGCTTTCTTT. It is translated as CASRTGPTEAFF.

The rearrangement joins TRBV2 to TRBJ1-1; tentative D call: TRBD1 (6 bases). The V end was cut by 4 bases, the J end by 1 base, with 13 bases between. This CDR3 is 15 amino acids long. Germline values: CDR1 SNHLY, CDR2 FYNNEI. CDR3 amino acids: CASSVSTGENTEAFF. Written as DNA, the CDR3 is TGTGCCAGCAGTGTTTCGACAGGTGAGAACACTGAAGCTTTCTTT.

The rearrangement links TRBV7-9 to TRBJ1-1; D remains unclear. CDR1 is SEHNR and CDR2 is FQNEAQ in the germline V gene (reference sequence). V was trimmed by 6 bases and J by 0 bases, leaving 8 bases between them. The CDR3 contains 13 residues. CDR3 sequence: CASRRDMNTEAFF. The CDR3 DNA follows: TGTGCCAGCAGACGTGATATGAACACTGAAGCTTTCTTT.

V gene TRBV6-1 combines with J gene TRBJ2-1; TRBD2 agrees at 10 bases. CDR1 is MNHNS, CDR2 SASEGT, per germline. The CDR3 length is 15 residues. The ends lost 4 bases at V and 10 bases at J; junction bases unmatched: 10. CDR3 sequence: CASSGIAGGGGEQFF. DNA for the CDR3: TGTGCCAGCAGTGGGATAGCGGGAGGAGGTGGGGAGCAGTTCTTC.

CDR3 DNA: TGTGCCAGCAGGTCCGGGACAAACTCTGGAAACACCATATATTTT. It encodes CASRSGTNSGNTIYF. The chain uses TRBV9 and TRBJ1-3; weak D call: TRBD1 (6 bases). Germline V gene data show CDR1 as SGDLS and CDR2 as YYNGEE. V shed 5 bases and J shed 0 bases, with 12 bases lying between them. This CDR3 comprises 15 residues.

This chain links TRBV7-6 with TRBJ2-3, with TRBD2 matching over 12 bases. There are 14 residues in the CDR3. Germline assignment: CDR1 SGHVS and CDR2 FNYEAQ. The V segment lost 3 bases and the J segment 5 bases; nucleotides outside the gene matches: 0. CDR3 in amino acids: CASSLGLAGDTQYF. CDR3 DNA sequence: TGTGCCAGCAGCTTGGGACTAGCGGGAGATACGCAGTATTTT.

This chain links TRBV23-1 with TRBJ2-4; D may be TRBD2 (7 bases). TRBV23-1 is placed among ORFs of uncertain function. The V end lost 7 bases, the J end lost 1 base, and 14 bases lay between the germline ends. This CDR3 is 15 amino acids long. CDR3 sequence reads: CASTPRGAAKNIQYF. DNA for the CDR3: TGCGCCAGCACCCCCCGGGGGGCGGCCAAAAACATTCAGTACTTC.

A single count supports this clone. The chain employs TRBV2 and TRBJ2-1; a weak D match, TRBD2 (5 bases). Germline assignment: CDR1 SNHLY and CDR2 FYNNEI. The CDR3 length is 17 residues. V lost 5 bases and J 7 bases, leaving 24 bases between the germline ends. DNA of the CDR3: TGTGCCAGCAGTTCCCGACTATACCCCCCTATTCGAAATGAGCAGTTCTTC. Protein: CASSSRLYPPIRNEQFF.